Listed below are T cell receptor beta chains from one sample, sequenced in a study of cytomegalovirus exposure and HLA in healthy donors. Clones were sequenced by immunoSEQ multiplex PCR, and TCRdb holds only the in-frame ones, with some missing. The repertoire includes some 140,000 clones, 60% to 80% of them detected once, and 0.94% sits in the top ten. Sequencing input: PBMCs. These receptors were obtained from a woman aged 55-70 years in good health and CMV-seronegative. Each CDR3 is given with its conserved first and last residue. A D gene is named only where the DNA matches it firmly. Part of the rows lack a size; the others show once, few, many or a class for expanded clones.

j_call	d_call	clone_size	v_call	cdr3_nt	cdr3_aa
TRBJ1-4	TRBD1	-	TRBV30	TGTGCCTGGTCCGGGACAGCTTCCCAAAAACTGTTTTTT	CAWSGTASQKLFF
TRBJ1-5	-	-	TRBV28	TGTGCCAGCTCCTCCTACAATCAGCCCCAGCATTTT	CASSSYNQPQHF
TRBJ2-6	-	-	TRBV28	TGTGCCAGCAGTTTACCCTCCTCCGGGGCCAACGTCCTGACTTTC	CASSLPSSGANVLTF
TRBJ2-3	TRBD2	-	TRBV9	TGTGCCAGCAGCTCCAAGGGGGACAGTAAATTTCCGGGACTAGCGGGAAGGAGCACAGATACGCAGTATTTT	CASSSKGDSKFPGLAGRSTDTQYF
TRBJ1-1	TRBD1	-	TRBV6-1	TGTGCCAGCAGTGAGGACAGGGTCGCGGTTAAGGCTTTCTTT	CASSEDRVAVKAFF
TRBJ2-5	-	-	TRBV18	TGTGCCAGCTCGACAATCGGGACAACGGAGACCCAGTACTTC	CASSTIGTTETQYF
TRBJ2-5	-	-	TRBV27	TGTGCCAGCAGCCGACAGTATACGGAGACCCAGTACTTC	CASSRQYTETQYF
TRBJ1-5	-	-	TRBV19	TGTGCCAGTACCTCTGCAGGGGTCGGCAATCAGCCCCAGCATTTT	CASTSAGVGNQPQHF
TRBJ1-2	-	few	TRBV7-6	TGTGCCAGCAGCTTAAACCCTAGGGAGGGCTACACCTTC	CASSLNPREGYTF
TRBJ2-3	-	-	TRBV14	TGTGCCAGCAGCCAAGGACTAGTCAGGAGCACAGATACGCAGTATTTT	CASSQGLVRSTDTQYF
TRBJ2-3	-	-	TRBV6-4	TGTGCCAGCAGTGATCAGGGTGGCACAGATACGCAGTATTTT	CASSDQGGTDTQYF
TRBJ1-6	TRBD1	-	TRBV5-4	TGTGCCAGCAGCTTACTAGGGACAGGAGGGAGTTCACCCCTCCACTTT	CASSLLGTGGSSPLHF
TRBJ2-1	-	-	TRBV10-3	TGTGCCATCAGTGCGACAAGGCAGGACAATGAGCAGTTCTTC	CAISATRQDNEQFF
TRBJ1-1	TRBD1	once	TRBV29-1	TGCAGCGTTGGATCCGACGACAGGGCCCCTCGAGGAGCTTTCTTT	CSVGSDDRAPRGAFF
TRBJ1-1	TRBD1	-	TRBV27	TGTGCCAGCACGGGACAGGGGAACACTGAAGCTTTCTTT	CASTGQGNTEAFF
TRBJ2-5	-	-	TRBV5-1	TGCGCCAGCAGCTTGTTGGGCGAGGAGACCCAGTACTTC	CASSLLGEETQYF
TRBJ1-2	-	few	TRBV4-1	TGCGCCAGCAGCTTCCGGGACTTCGACGGGGGCACCTTC	CASSFRDFDGGTF
TRBJ1-1	TRBD1	-	TRBV28	TGTGCCAGCAGCAGGGGGCGGGGGAACACTGAAGCTTTCTTT	CASSRGRGNTEAFF
TRBJ2-5	-	few	TRBV5-8	TGTGCCAGCAGCGGGGGGGCCGGACGTAAAGAGACCCAGTACTTC	CASSGGAGRKETQYF
TRBJ2-7	-	-	TRBV28	TGTGCCAGCAGCCGAACCACAGGGCATCAGTACTTC	CASSRTTGHQYF
TRBJ2-5	TRBD2	-	TRBV30	TGTGCCTGGAGTGGAGGGAGGGCCCAGTACTTC	CAWSGGRAQYF
TRBJ1-1	TRBD1	-	TRBV28	TGTGCCAGCAGCTTGGACAGGGGAGGAACTGAAGCTTTCTTT	CASSLDRGGTEAFF
TRBJ2-3	TRBD1	-	TRBV2	TGTGCCAGCAGTAGGGACAGGGGACACACAGATACGCAGTATTTT	CASSRDRGHTDTQYF
TRBJ1-1	TRBD1	-	TRBV5-4	TGTGCCAGCAGCTTGGCCGACAGGGGGCCGGCTGAAGCTTTCTTT	CASSLADRGPAEAFF
TRBJ2-7	-	-	TRBV9	TGTGCCAGCAGCGTAAGCGGCAAAACCTACGAGCAGTACTTC	CASSVSGKTYEQYF
TRBJ2-7	-	-	TRBV6-6	TGTGCCAGCAGTTCAAATACCTACGAGCAGTACTTC	CASSSNTYEQYF
TRBJ1-1	-	-	TRBV28	TGTGCCAGCAGTTTATTGGGGGCGGGGGAAAGCACTGAAGCTTTCTTT	CASSLLGAGESTEAFF
TRBJ2-7	-	-	TRBV5-1	TGCGCCAGCCATGAGCCCGGTTCCCCCTCCTACGAGCAGTACTTC	CASHEPGSPSYEQYF
TRBJ2-7	TRBD1	-	TRBV7-9	TGTGCCAGCAGCTTGGGGACAGGGCGCTACGAGCAGTACTTC	CASSLGTGRYEQYF
TRBJ2-2	-	-	TRBV7-7	TGTGCCAGCAGCTTAGCGGGGGGACCAAACACCGGGGAGCTGTTTTTT	CASSLAGGPNTGELFF
TRBJ2-2	TRBD1	-	TRBV18	TGTGCCAGCTCAGACCTACAGGGGGCCGGGGAGCTGTTTTTT	CASSDLQGAGELFF
TRBJ2-1	TRBD2	few	TRBV4-1	TGCGCCAGCAGCCAAGCTAGCGGGAGCTTCAATGAGCAGTTCTTC	CASSQASGSFNEQFF
TRBJ1-5	TRBD1	-	TRBV14	TGTGCCAGCAGCCAAAGAAAGGCCCGGGACAGGGGATCGCTACCCCAGCATTTT	CASSQRKARDRGSLPQHF
TRBJ2-5	-	-	TRBV7-9	TGTGCCAGCAGCTTGGCCGGGGGTGGGGAGACCCAGTACTTC	CASSLAGGGETQYF
TRBJ1-2	-	-	TRBV4-1	TGCGCCAGCAGCCAACCCTCCATGAGTGACTATGGCTACACCTTC	CASSQPSMSDYGYTF
TRBJ2-7	TRBD2	-	TRBV28	TGTGCCAGCAGCATAAGGGGGGAGGCGGGAGGGTCCTACGAGCAGTACTTC	CASSIRGEAGGSYEQYF
TRBJ1-5	TRBD1	-	TRBV6-5	TGTGCCAGCAGTTTCGGGACAGGTTTTGGTCAGCCCCAGCATTTT	CASSFGTGFGQPQHF
TRBJ1-1	-	-	TRBV11-2	TGTGCCAGCAGCCATCCTATTGAAGCTTTCTTT	CASSHPIEAFF
TRBJ1-5	-	few	TRBV18	TGTGCCAGCTCACCGTCAGGCAGTCAGCCCCAGCATTTT	CASSPSGSQPQHF
TRBJ1-2	TRBD1	-	TRBV7-2	TGTGCCAGCAGCTCGGGACAGGGCCTCTATTACACCTTC	CASSSGQGLYYTF
TRBJ2-1	TRBD2	-	TRBV5-4	TGTGCCAGCAGCTTGACTAGCGGGGAATACAATGAGCAGTTCTTC	CASSLTSGEYNEQFF
TRBJ1-2	-	-	TRBV6-5	TGTGCCAGCAGTTACTCGAACTTCCCCCCCGGCTACACCTTC	CASSYSNFPPGYTF
TRBJ2-5	-	once	TRBV7-6	TGTGCCAGCAGCCCCGTCAGGGCAGAGACCCAGTACTTC	CASSPVRAETQYF
TRBJ2-1	-	-	TRBV18	TGTGCCAGCTCACCTCCTTCCTACAATGAGCAGTTCTTC	CASSPPSYNEQFF
TRBJ2-3	TRBD2	-	TRBV2	TGTGCCAGCAGTGAACTAGCGGGGGGGTTGGATACGCAGTATTTT	CASSELAGGLDTQYF
TRBJ2-1	TRBD2	-	TRBV28	TGTGCCAGCAGTTTTTCACTAGCGGGAGGACTCAATGAGCAGTTCTTC	CASSFSLAGGLNEQFF
TRBJ2-5	-	once	TRBV28	TGTGCCAGCAGTTTATGGGGGACAATCCAAGAGACCCAGTACTTC	CASSLWGTIQETQYF
TRBJ1-5	-	-	TRBV6-1	TGTGCCAGCAGAGAGAAGCAGCCCCAGCATTTT	CASREKQPQHF
TRBJ1-1	-	-	TRBV14	TGTGCCAGCAGCCAAAATTCATTGAACACTGAAGCTTTCTTT	CASSQNSLNTEAFF
TRBJ1-2	-	-	TRBV10-3	TGTGCCATCAGCGCTCTGGACAGTCCTAACTATGGCTACACCTTC	CAISALDSPNYGYTF
TRBJ2-1	-	-	TRBV28	TGTGCCAGCAGAAAGACTGCGTATGAGCAGTTCTTC	CASRKTAYEQFF
TRBJ2-2	-	-	TRBV14	TGTGCCAGCAGCGGATACGACACAGGGCCTAACACCGGGGAGCTGTTTTTT	CASSGYDTGPNTGELFF
TRBJ2-7	-	-	TRBV6-5	TGTGCCAGCAAGGGGTGGGGGCCCCCTGGCAACGAGCAGTACTTC	CASKGWGPPGNEQYF
TRBJ1-5	TRBD1	once	TRBV28	TGTGCCAGCAGTAAACCGGGACAGGGGAATCAGCCCCAGCATTTT	CASSKPGQGNQPQHF
TRBJ1-6	-	-	TRBV5-1	TGCGCCAGTCACTCGGACGGAGGAGGTTCACCCCTCCACTTT	CASHSDGGGSPLHF
TRBJ2-7	-	-	TRBV9	TGTGCCAGCAGCCCCCGTGGCCAGGGCTACGAGCAGTACTTC	CASSPRGQGYEQYF
TRBJ2-4	-	-	TRBV7-2	TGTGCCAGCAGCTTAGAATCCACTAGAAACATTCAGTACTTC	CASSLESTRNIQYF